A selection of T cell receptor beta chains follows, all from one sample in a study of cytomegalovirus exposure and HLA in healthy donors. The table came from immunoSEQ multiplex PCR; TCRdb's copy has only in-frame clones and leaves some out. The sample shows tens of thousands of clones, about 80% of them seen only once. What was sequenced was PBMCs. The origin of the receptors is a man aged 35 to 55 in good health and CMV-seronegative. CDR3s include the opening cysteine and the closing phenylalanine or tryptophan. Only some rows state a clone size, as once, few, many or a class for expanded clones.

v_gene,abundance,len,CDR3aa
TRBV7-2,-,14,CASSRTGVNEKLFF
TRBV11-3,-,15,CASSPGTGEGSPLHF
TRBV11-3,-,14,CASRQGAANEKLFF
TRBV9,once,17,CASSVGERGLLAGTQYF
TRBV28,-,15,CASSLQGPATDTQYF
TRBV5-4,-,12,CASSLVGGTIYF
TRBV15,-,18,CATSPRQGQGAIKNIQYF
TRBV6-1,-,15,CASKRTGAGDTEAFF
TRBV27,once,11,CASSSYTEAFF
TRBV30,-,13,CAWKGAWQETQYF
TRBV6-1,-,14,CASSPYRGGNTIYF
TRBV14,-,16,CASMWWGVDGNYGYTF
TRBV4-1,-,15,CASSQRDREEWTQYF
TRBV29-1,-,15,CSVEGSLSGYTEAFF
TRBV15,-,14,CATSRVVQKETQYF
TRBV7-2,-,16,CASSFFYSATNEKLFF
TRBV19,-,14,CASSITGQPYGYTF
TRBV11-2,-,16,CASSTRTGADSYEQYF
TRBV21-1,-,20,CASNPILGGAPLSGANVLTF
TRBV5-1,-,14,CASTRDRVYNEQFF
TRBV19,-,14,CASSTHRVGGELFF
TRBV6-6,-,15,CASSGGQGGLNEQFF
TRBV28,-,17,CASRGQGLSSYNSPLHF
TRBV11-2,once,16,CASSLDPGLGTDTQYF
TRBV30,-,13,CAWSGGLNQPQHF
TRBV6-5,-,15,CASSYLGGSTDTQYF
TRBV28,once,16,CASSHRGLGSGNTIYF
TRBV2,-,15,CASSPTRGVSGEQFF
TRBV7-2,-,17,CASSQDRGAVMATEAFF
TRBV2,few,12,CASRLQDDVYTF
TRBV30,-,14,CAWSKTVAGNTIYF
TRBV7-2,-,13,CASSLQTSYEQYF
TRBV5-6,-,15,CASSLSVGAGGSAFF
TRBV11-3,-,15,CASSSKGTGTDTQYF
TRBV18,-,15,CASSPREGKGTEAFF
TRBV19,-,15,CASSIEGAFYNEQFF
TRBV4-1,once,12,CASSQAGGEQYF